A single sample gave rise to the 9 T cell receptor beta chains below, sequenced in a study of blood T cell repertoires in COVID-19. Sequencing was performed with immunoSEQ multiplex PCR; in TCRdb, only in-frame clones are kept and a portion is missing. The data contain 270,000 or so clones, around 89% of them seen just once; the ten biggest clones take up about 5%. The specimen sequenced was peripheral blood. The source is a man aged 35 to 55 with acute or convalescent COVID-19.

V and J are TRBV5-1 and TRBJ2-3; tentative D call: TRBD2 (6 bases). Germline V gene lookup returns CDR1 SGHRS and CDR2 YFSETQ. The CDR3 has 14 residues. Trimming shortened V by 9 bases and J by 3 bases, and 17 bases separated the two germline ends. The CDR3 DNA is TGCGCCACCCGGACTCGGGGGTCAACAGATACGCAGTATTTT. Protein: CATRTRGSTDTQYF.

This sequence joins TRBV15 and TRBJ1-6; possibly TRBD1 for D (5 bases). Germline CDR1 LNHNV, CDR2 YYDKDF (reference sequence). CDR3 size: 15 residues. Trimming left V 0 bases short and J 6 bases short, with 9 bases between. The CDR3 is CATSREPQGNSPLHF. CDR3 DNA: TGTGCCACCAGCAGAGAGCCGCAGGGTAATTCACCCCTCCACTTT.

This clone was counted a single time. This chain joins TRBV6-5 and TRBJ1-6; 9 bases match TRBD1. V gave up 6 bases and J gave up 7 bases; unmatched junction bases: 7. Germline loops: CDR1 MNHEY, CDR2 SVGAGI. The CDR3 loop spans 15 amino acids. CDR3 coding DNA: TGTGCCAGCAGCCGGGACAGGGCTTCCAATTCACCCCTCCACTTT. Protein: CASSRDRASNSPLHF.

The V and J genes are TRBV4-2 and TRBJ1-1, with 10 bases that match TRBD1. Germline V gene lookup returns CDR1 LGHNA and CDR2 YNFKEQ. This CDR3 is built from 17 residues. The ends lost 1 base at V and 3 bases at J; junction bases unmatched: 8. The DNA for the CDR3 is TGTGCCAGCAGCCAAGGAAATCTAGGACAGGGGGACACTGAAGCTTTCTTT. It encodes CASSQGNLGQGDTEAFF.

This clone was observed many times. This sequence joins TRBV24-1 and TRBJ1-2; 7 nucleotides line up with TRBD1. CDR3 size: 13 residues. Germline V gives CDR1 KGHDR, CDR2 SFDVKD. With 4 bases clipped from V and 7 bases from J, the junction kept 5 bases outside the gene matches. The CDR3 reads CATSDTGERGYTF. The CDR3 coding sequence is TGTGCCACCAGTGACACAGGGGAACGTGGCTACACCTTC.

The rearrangement links TRBV18 to TRBJ2-2; 8 bases are shared with TRBD2. Germline V gene sequence: CDR1 KGHSH, CDR2 LQKENI. This CDR3 spans 16 amino acids. The trim removed 2 bases at V and 3 bases at J, leaving 5 bases unmatched. The CDR3 reads CASSPYSGSHTGELFF. DNA for the CDR3: TGTGCCAGCTCACCATACAGCGGGAGCCACACCGGGGAGCTGTTTTTT.

This clone was found once. This sequence joins TRBV10-1 and TRBJ2-7; D perhaps matches TRBD2 (6 bases). Between the trimmed V and J ends, which lost 5 bases and 8 bases, there was a span of 16 bases. There are 13 residues in the CDR3. CDR1 and CDR2 (germline): WNHNN, SYGVQD (reference sequence). The CDR3 nucleotides read TGCGCCAGCAGTATGGGGACGGGGGAACAGCAGTACTTC. Its protein is CASSMGTGEQQYF.

This rearrangement joins TRBV12-5 to TRBJ1-1, with D possibly TRBD1 on 6 matching bases. CDR3 length: 11 residues. V lost 5 bases to trimming and J lost 8 bases, with 9 bases between them. CDR1 and CDR2 (germline): LGHNT, FRNRAP. The CDR3 sequence is CASGQDREAFF. The CDR3 bases are TGTGCTAGTGGTCAAGACAGGGAAGCTTTCTTT.

The V and J genes are TRBV5-1 and TRBJ2-3, with a tentative D call TRBD2 (6 bases). The V and J ends lost 0 bases and 2 bases respectively, with 7 bases between them. This CDR3 has 14 amino acids. The germline V gene has CDR1 SGHRS and CDR2 YFSETQ. The CDR3 bases are TGCGCCAGCAGCTTGGGCGGGATCACAGATACGCAGTATTTT. As protein: CASSLGGITDTQYF.